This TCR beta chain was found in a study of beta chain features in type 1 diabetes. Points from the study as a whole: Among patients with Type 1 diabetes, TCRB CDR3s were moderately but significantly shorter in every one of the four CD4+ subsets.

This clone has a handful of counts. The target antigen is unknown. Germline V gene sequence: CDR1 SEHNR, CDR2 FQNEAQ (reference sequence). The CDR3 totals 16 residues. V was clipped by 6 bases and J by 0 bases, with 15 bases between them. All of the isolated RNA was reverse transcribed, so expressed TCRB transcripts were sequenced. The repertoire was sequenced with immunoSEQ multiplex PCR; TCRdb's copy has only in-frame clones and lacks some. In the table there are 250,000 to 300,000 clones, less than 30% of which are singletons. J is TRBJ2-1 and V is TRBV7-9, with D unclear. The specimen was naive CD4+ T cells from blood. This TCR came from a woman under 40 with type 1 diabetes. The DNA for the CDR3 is TGTGCCAGCAGTAAAGGAGCTACCGGCTCCTACAATGAGCAGTTCTTC. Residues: CASSKGATGSYNEQFF.